This T cell receptor (beta chain) was sequenced during a study of blood T cell repertoires in COVID-19. Whole-study context: The analysed material was cDNA or gDNA that came from T cells, B-cell-depleted T cells, or PBMCs.

Germline values: CDR1 LNHDA, CDR2 SQIVND (reference sequence). The CDR3 sequence is 13 residues long. Deletions cut 5 bases from V and 5 bases from J, with 9 bases between. Data came from immunoSEQ multiplex PCR; TCRdb stores just in-frame clones and leaves some out. The repertoire includes nearly 250,000 clones, 86% of them detected once, and approximately 5.5% sits in the top ten. The sample consisted of peripheral blood. V is TRBV19 and J is TRBJ2-2, with D unresolved. The clonotype comes from a woman at least 80 years old with COVID-19, enrolled during active disease. The CDR3 region has the DNA TGTGCCAGTAGTGGCATATGGACCGGGGAGCTGTTTTTT. This sequence encodes CASSGIWTGELFF.